Below, 25 T cell receptor beta chains from the same sample are listed, as sequenced in a study of blood T cell repertoires in COVID-19. TCRdb keeps only in-frame clones here, not all; method: immunoSEQ multiplex PCR. The sample comprises under 150,000 clones, 70% to 90% of which are singletons, and about 4.8% rests with the top ten. Sequencing used peripheral blood. These receptors came from a woman aged 45-65 years with acute or convalescent COVID-19.

The chain joins TRBV30 to TRBJ2-7, with D tentatively TRBD2 (5 bases). The CDR3 consists of 14 residues. Looked up from germline, CDR1 is GTSNPN and CDR2 is SVGIG (reference sequence). Trimming took off 0 bases at V and 5 bases at J, with 14 bases between the two ends. This chain's CDR3 is CAWSVLERRHEQYF. Here the CDR3 DNA reads TGTGCCTGGAGTGTACTGGAGCGGCGCCACGAGCAGTACTTC.

This clone was counted only a few times. The rearrangement links TRBV7-2 to TRBJ1-2; D is ambiguous. Germline V gene sequence: CDR1 SGHTA, CDR2 FQGNSA. Trimming pared 5 bases from V and 4 bases from J, leaving 14 bases between. This CDR3 has 14 residues. CDR3 coding DNA: TGTGCCAGCAGCCTACTGACACGCAGCTATGGCTACACCTTC. Translation gives CASSLLTRSYGYTF.

The rearrangement uses TRBV3-1 (or the pseudogene TRBV3-2) and TRBJ1-6; D unresolved. The CDR3 is 13 amino acids. The germline V gene encodes CDR1 LGHDT and CDR2 YNNKEL (reference sequence). With 3 bases removed from V and 10 bases from J, the gap between germline ends came to 10 bases. The CDR3 region is CASSQSERSPLHF. The CDR3 nucleotides read TGTGCCAGCAGCCAGTCAGAACGCTCACCCCTCCACTTT.

The chain is built from TRBV19 and TRBJ1-1; D might be TRBD1 (6 bases). This CDR3 has 13 amino acids. V lost 9 bases and J lost 0, with 11 bases in between. Germline CDR1 is LNHDA and CDR2 is SQIVND (reference sequence). Written as DNA, the CDR3 is TGTGCCAGCTTGGGGGACATGAACACTGAAGCTTTCTTT. Its protein product is CASLGDMNTEAFF.

This chain joins TRBV29-1 and TRBJ2-1; D is ambiguous. CDR3 length equals 14 residues. Germline CDR1 reads SQVTM; CDR2 reads ANQGSEA. The germline V and J ends were trimmed by 4 bases and 5 bases, with 15 bases remaining between them. The DNA for the CDR3 is TGCAGCGTTGCGGGTCCAAGAGAGCACAATGAGCAGTTCTTC. It encodes CSVAGPREHNEQFF.

The rearrangement uses TRBV5-1 and TRBJ1-4, with 9 bases lining up with TRBD1. V dropped 4 bases and J dropped 4; count of bases not matched to a gene: 5. This CDR3 spans 15 amino acids. Germline V CDR1 and CDR2: SGHRS, YFSETQ. The CDR3 loop is CASSTQGAFNEKLFF. The CDR3, as DNA: TGCGCCAGCAGCACACAGGGGGCATTTAATGAAAAACTGTTTTTT.

The rearrangement uses TRBV5-4 and TRBJ2-7, with a weak D call TRBD1 (5 bases). Trimming removed 3 bases at V and 7 bases at J, with 11 bases between. CDR1 SGHNT and CDR2 YYREEE come from the germline V gene (reference sequence). The CDR3 contains 12 residues. CDR3 in amino acids: CASSYQSGEQYF. The CDR3 DNA follows: TGTGCCAGCAGCTATCAGTCAGGGGAGCAGTACTTC.

The chain employs TRBV9 and TRBJ1-2, with 8 bases lining up with TRBD1. In germline, CDR1 is SGDLS, CDR2 YYNGEE. The CDR3 has 15 amino acids. V lost 4 bases, J lost 6 bases, and 11 bases stayed unmatched. CDR3 bases: TGTGCCAGCAGCCTGCCGGACAGGGCAGTAAATGGCTACACCTTC. This gives the protein CASSLPDRAVNGYTF. The variable domain in full, with the rest retrieved from reference TRBV9 and TRBJ1-2, is DSGVTQTPKHLITATGQRVTLRCSPRSGDLSVYWYQQSLDQGLQFLIQYYNGEERAKGNILERFSAQQFPDLHSELNLSSLELGDSALYFCASSLPDRAVNGYTFGSGTRLTVV.

This rearrangement joins TRBV30 to TRBJ2-5; weak D call: TRBD1 (5 bases). V was shortened by 0 bases and J by 5 bases, with 16 bases between the two germline ends. The germline V gene encodes CDR1 GTSNPN and CDR2 SVGIG (reference sequence). The CDR3 is 15 amino acids. The CDR3 sequence: CAWSVPLGATETQYF. CDR3 DNA: TGTGCCTGGAGTGTACCCCTAGGGGCGACGGAGACCCAGTACTTC.

The chain uses TRBV27 and TRBJ2-1, with a weak D call TRBD2 (6 bases). In germline, CDR1 is MNHEY, CDR2 SMNVEV (reference sequence). CDR3 length: 16 amino acids. The ends were cut back, 5 bases at V and 1 base at J, with 15 bases in the middle. The CDR3 DNA reads as TGTGCCAGCAGTCCGCCCGGGAGTTGGTCCTACAATGAGCAGTTCTTC. It codes for CASSPPGSWSYNEQFF.

The rearrangement uses TRBV21-1 and TRBJ2-4; the table's TRBD1 call for D was not verified on the DNA. TRBV21-1 is designated a pseudogene. The CDR3 is 18 residues long. Here the CDR3 DNA reads TGTGCCAGCACCAAGGGGGCCCCACAAGGGATAGCCAAAAACATTCAGTACTTC. It codes for CASTKGAPQGIAKNIQYF.

The V gene is TRBV6-4, the J gene TRBJ2-1; no clear D. Germline CDR1 reads MRHNA; CDR2 reads SNTAGT. Trimming left V 6 bases short and J 6 bases short, with 12 bases between. The CDR3 is 13 residues long. The CDR3 DNA is TGTGCCAGCAGGGCGGCCAGCTCCAATGAGCAGTTCTTC. It yields the protein CASRAASSNEQFF.

This chain connects TRBV9 to TRBJ1-2; D may be TRBD1 (6 bases). Germline CDR1 is SGDLS and CDR2 is YYNGEE. This CDR3 has 15 residues. Trimming stripped 3 bases from V and 8 bases from J, with 20 bases between. The DNA of the CDR3 is TGTGCCAGCAGCGCCTCAACCGACAGGACGGAAGGCTACACCTTC. Its translation is CASSASTDRTEGYTF. The whole variable domain, filled in from reference TRBV9 and TRBJ1-2, reads DSGVTQTPKHLITATGQRVTLRCSPRSGDLSVYWYQQSLDQGLQFLIQYYNGEERAKGNILERFSAQQFPDLHSELNLSSLELGDSALYFCASSASTDRTEGYTFGSGTRLTVV.

This chain connects TRBV6-5 to TRBJ1-2, with TRBD1 identical over 9 bases. The CDR3 sequence is 15 residues long. Per germline, CDR1 MNHEY and CDR2 SVGAGI. V lost 2 bases and J lost 6; bases outside the gene matches: 7. The chain's CDR3 is CASSYEDRGEDGYTF. The CDR3 nucleotides read TGTGCCAGCAGTTACGAGGACAGGGGAGAGGATGGCTACACCTTC.

This chain joins TRBV27 and TRBJ1-2; D remains unclear. Germline CDR1 and CDR2: MNHEY and SMNVEV (reference sequence). CDR3 size: 11 residues. The germline V and J ends were trimmed by 5 bases and 8 bases, with 9 bases remaining between them. The CDR3 protein is CASSPLGGYTF. CDR3 nucleotide sequence: TGTGCCAGCAGTCCTCTGGGCGGCTACACCTTC.

This chain uses TRBV7-3 with TRBJ2-6; 10 nucleotides match TRBD1. The CDR3 runs 19 residues. Germline assignment: CDR1 SGHTA and CDR2 FQGTGA. Trimming removed 4 bases from V and 0 bases from J; junction bases left unmatched: 9. The CDR3 DNA sequence: TGTGCCAGCAGCTCCCGGGACAGGGGCGGTCCCTCTGGGGCCAACGTCCTGACTTTC. It is translated as CASSSRDRGGPSGANVLTF.

The chain employs TRBV2 and TRBJ2-1, with D tentatively TRBD2 (5 bases). V lost 7 bases and J lost 4, with 14 bases in between. The germline V gene has CDR1 SNHLY and CDR2 FYNNEI. This CDR3 has 14 residues. For the CDR3, the DNA is TGTGCCAGCATACGAGGAGGACTTTACAATGAGCAGTTCTTC. Amino acids: CASIRGGLYNEQFF.

The chain uses TRBV25-1 and TRBJ2-7; maybe TRBD1 (5 bases). Trimming pared 1 base from V and 1 base from J, leaving 11 bases between. Germline CDR1 and CDR2: MGHDK and SYGVNS. The CDR3 totals 15 residues. In DNA form, the CDR3 reads TGTGCCAGCAGTGAATTTGACAGCACGTCCTACGAGCAGTACTTC. Amino acid sequence: CASSEFDSTSYEQYF.

This clone was recorded once. The rearrangement links TRBV6-5 to TRBJ1-2, with 10 bases aligning to TRBD1. This CDR3 has 15 residues. V gave up 11 bases and J gave up 4 bases; unmatched junction bases: 13. Germline V gene data show CDR1 as MNHEY and CDR2 as SVGAGI. The CDR3 sequence: CAAPGQGMGSYGYTF. The CDR3 DNA reads as TGTGCCGCACCGGGACAGGGGATGGGGAGCTATGGCTACACCTTC.

Comments on this clone: An end of the junction does not agree with germline; a read error may underlie this. V and J are TRBV7-7 and TRBJ2-5; TRBD2 agrees at 7 bases. The germline gives CDR1 SSHAT, CDR2 FNYEAQ (reference sequence). This CDR3 contains 18 residues. CDR3 nucleotides: TGTGCTAGCAGCGACACATGGGGGGGGGAGCCGGCAAGAGAGACCCAGTACTTC. Translating gives CASSDTWGGEPARETQYF.

V gene TRBV27 combines with J gene TRBJ1-1, with D maybe TRBD1 (5 bases). Germline V gene lookup returns CDR1 MNHEY and CDR2 SMNVEV (reference sequence). Trimming stripped 3 bases from V and 7 bases from J, with 18 bases between. This CDR3 spans 15 amino acids. In DNA form, the CDR3 reads TGTGCCAGCAGTTTGTGGGGGGGAATGGGGTATGAAGCTTTCTTT. Protein: CASSLWGGMGYEAFF.

This clone was recorded a few times. DNA for the CDR3: TGTGCCAGCAGCTTAGCGGGGGGAATAGGCTACACCTTC. This translates into CASSLAGGIGYTF. V is TRBV7-8 and J is TRBJ1-2, with D maybe TRBD1 (5 bases). Trimming left V 0 bases short and J 8 bases short, with 10 bases between. The V gene's germline CDR1 is SGHVS and CDR2 FQNEAQ. This CDR3 is 13 amino acids long.

Turning to this clone: The junction and the germline gene differ at one end; a read error may be behind it. The chain recombines TRBV5-1 with TRBJ2-1; TRBD2 aligns across 8 bases. The CDR3 totals 16 residues. CDR1 SGHRS and CDR2 YFSETQ come from the germline V gene. In DNA, the CDR3 is TGCGCCTGCAGCTTGGCGCCGGGGGGGCCTAGCAATGAGCAGTTCTTC. Its protein is CACSLAPGGPSNEQFF.

This chain joins TRBV3-1 (or the pseudogene TRBV3-2) and TRBJ1-4; 8 bases line up with TRBD1. J lost 9 bases, V lost 3 bases, and 9 bases had no gene match. The CDR3 has 15 amino acids. Germline V gene data show CDR1 as LGHDT and CDR2 as YNNKEL (reference sequence). CDR3 sequence (DNA): TGTGCCAGCAGCCAGGACAGGGCGACAATGAAAAAACTGTTTTTT. It translates to CASSQDRATMKKLFF.

The genes are TRBV28 and TRBJ1-3; possible D gene TRBD1, 6 bases. There are 16 residues in the CDR3. With 8 bases removed from V and 0 bases from J, the gap between germline ends came to 17 bases. Germline V CDR1 and CDR2: MDHEN, SYDVKM. The CDR3 DNA is TGTGCCAGCCGAGCCAACAGGGTACTCTCTGGAAACACCATATATTTT. It codes for CASRANRVLSGNTIYF. Based on the CDR3 plus reference TRBV28 and TRBJ1-3, the full variable domain is DVKVTQSSRYLVKRTGEKVFLECVQDMDHENMFWYRQDPGLGLRLIYFSYDVKMKEKGDIPEGYSVSREKKERFSLILESASTNQTSMYLCASRANRVLSGNTIYFGEGSWLTVV.